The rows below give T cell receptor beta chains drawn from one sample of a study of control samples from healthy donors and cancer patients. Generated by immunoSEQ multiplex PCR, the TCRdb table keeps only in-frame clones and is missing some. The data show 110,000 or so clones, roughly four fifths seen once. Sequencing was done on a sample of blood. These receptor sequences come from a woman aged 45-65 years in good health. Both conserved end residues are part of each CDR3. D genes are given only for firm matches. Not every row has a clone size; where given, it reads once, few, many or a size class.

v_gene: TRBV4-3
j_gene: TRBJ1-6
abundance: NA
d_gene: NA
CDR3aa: CASSQDLAGVDNSPLHF
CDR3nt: TGCGCCAGCAGCCAAGATTTGGCAGGGGTTGATAATTCACCCCTCCACTTT

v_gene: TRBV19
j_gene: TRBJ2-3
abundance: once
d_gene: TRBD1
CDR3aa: CASKTRQGWTDTQYF
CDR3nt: TGTGCCAGTAAAACTCGACAGGGGTGGACAGATACGCAGTATTTT

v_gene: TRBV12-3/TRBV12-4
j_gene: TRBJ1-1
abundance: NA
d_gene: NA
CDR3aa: CASSLARNEAFF
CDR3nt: TGTGCCAGCAGTTTAGCACGGAACGAAGCTTTCTTT

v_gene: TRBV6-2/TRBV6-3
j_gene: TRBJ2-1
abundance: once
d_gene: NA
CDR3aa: CASSYSRRSAYNEQFF
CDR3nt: TGTGCCAGCAGTTACTCGAGGAGGTCTGCCTACAATGAGCAGTTCTTC

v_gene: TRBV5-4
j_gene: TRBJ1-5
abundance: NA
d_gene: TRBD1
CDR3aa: CASSLTGDSNQPQHF
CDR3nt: TGTGCCAGCAGCTTGACAGGGGATAGCAATCAGCCCCAGCATTTT

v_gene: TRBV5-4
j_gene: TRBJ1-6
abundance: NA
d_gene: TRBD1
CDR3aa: CASSLDRGYNSPLHF
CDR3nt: TGTGCCAGCAGCTTGGACAGGGGCTATAATTCACCCCTCCACTTT

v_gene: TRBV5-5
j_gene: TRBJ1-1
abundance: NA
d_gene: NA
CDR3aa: CASSFFPGRSTEAFF
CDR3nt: TGTGCCAGCAGCTTCTTCCCGGGACGGTCGACTGAAGCTTTCTTT

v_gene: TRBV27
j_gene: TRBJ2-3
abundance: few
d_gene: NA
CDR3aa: CARWGPRGGYTDTQYF
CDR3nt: TGTGCCAGGTGGGGTCCCAGGGGGGGGTACACAGATACGCAGTATTTT

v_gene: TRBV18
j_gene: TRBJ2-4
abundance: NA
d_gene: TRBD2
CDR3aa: CASSLLAGVFQNIQYF
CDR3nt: TGTGCCAGCTCACTACTAGCGGGAGTGTTCCAAAACATTCAGTACTTC

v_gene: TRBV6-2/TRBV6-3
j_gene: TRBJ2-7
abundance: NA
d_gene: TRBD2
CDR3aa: CASSVGGGFYEQYF
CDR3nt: TGTGCCAGCAGTGTTGGGGGGGGGTTCTACGAGCAGTACTTC

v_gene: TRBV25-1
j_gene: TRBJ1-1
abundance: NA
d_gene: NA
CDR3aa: CASSEYILRGGTEAFF
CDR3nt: TGTGCCAGCAGTGAATATATCCTCAGGGGTGGCACTGAAGCTTTCTTT

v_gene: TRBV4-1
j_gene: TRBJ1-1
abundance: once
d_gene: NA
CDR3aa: CASSHPTGNTEAFF
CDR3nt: TGCGCCAGCAGCCACCCCACAGGGAACACTGAAGCTTTCTTT

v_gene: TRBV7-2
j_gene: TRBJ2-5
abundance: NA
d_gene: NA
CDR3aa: CASSLRASSQETQYF
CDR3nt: TGTGCCAGCAGCTTAAGGGCCAGCTCCCAAGAGACCCAGTACTTC

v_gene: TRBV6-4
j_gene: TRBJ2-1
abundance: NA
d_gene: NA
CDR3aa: CASSEGSWGRNEQFF
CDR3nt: TGTGCCAGCAGTGAAGGTAGTTGGGGGCGGAATGAGCAGTTCTTC

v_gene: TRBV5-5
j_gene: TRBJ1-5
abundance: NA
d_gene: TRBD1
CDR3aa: CASSRAWTGGNQPQHF
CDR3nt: TGTGCCAGCAGCAGAGCCTGGACAGGGGGAAATCAGCCCCAGCATTTT

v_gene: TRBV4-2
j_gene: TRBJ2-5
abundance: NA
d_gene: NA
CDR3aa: CASSQDFGKETQYF
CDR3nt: TGTGCCAGCAGCCAAGATTTCGGGAAAGAGACCCAGTACTTC

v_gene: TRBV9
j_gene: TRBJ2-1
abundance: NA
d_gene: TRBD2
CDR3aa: CASSPRTSGGNEQFF
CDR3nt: TGTGCCAGCAGCCCACGGACTAGCGGGGGCAATGAGCAGTTCTTC

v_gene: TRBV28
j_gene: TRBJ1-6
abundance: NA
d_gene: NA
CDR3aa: CASSLAAYNSPLHF
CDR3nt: TGTGCCAGCAGTTTGGCAGCCTATAATTCACCCCTCCACTTT

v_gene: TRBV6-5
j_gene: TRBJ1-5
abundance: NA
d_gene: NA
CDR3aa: CASSRVGTGNQPQHF
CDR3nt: TGTGCCAGCAGTAGGGTAGGGACGGGCAATCAGCCCCAGCATTTT

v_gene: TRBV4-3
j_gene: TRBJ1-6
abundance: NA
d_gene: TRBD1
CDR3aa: CASSQVQGAHNSPLHF
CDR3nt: TGCGCCAGCAGCCAAGTACAGGGGGCGCATAATTCACCCCTCCACTTT

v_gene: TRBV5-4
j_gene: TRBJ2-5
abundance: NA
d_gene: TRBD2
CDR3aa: CASSFTSGGETQYF
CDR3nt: TGTGCCAGCAGCTTCACTAGCGGGGGAGAGACCCAGTACTTC

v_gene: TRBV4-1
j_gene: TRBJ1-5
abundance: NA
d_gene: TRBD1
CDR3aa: CASSETGDNQPQHF
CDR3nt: TGCGCCAGCAGCGAGACAGGGGACAATCAGCCCCAGCATTTT

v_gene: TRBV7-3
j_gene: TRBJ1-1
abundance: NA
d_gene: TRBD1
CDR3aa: CASSQTGGRTEAFF
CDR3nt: TGTGCCAGCAGCCAGACAGGGGGCAGAACTGAAGCTTTCTTT

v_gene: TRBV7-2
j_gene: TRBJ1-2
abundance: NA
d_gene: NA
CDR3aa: CASSLDPTGNGYTF
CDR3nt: TGTGCCAGCAGCTTAGATCCGACAGGAAATGGCTACACCTTC

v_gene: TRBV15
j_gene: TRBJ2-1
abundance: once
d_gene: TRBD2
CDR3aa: CATSRDMTSTNEQFF
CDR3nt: TGTGCCACCAGCAGAGATATGACTAGCACGAATGAGCAGTTCTTC

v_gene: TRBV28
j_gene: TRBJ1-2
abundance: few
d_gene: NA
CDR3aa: CASSLTANYGYTF
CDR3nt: TGTGCCAGCAGTTTGACAGCTAACTATGGCTACACCTTC

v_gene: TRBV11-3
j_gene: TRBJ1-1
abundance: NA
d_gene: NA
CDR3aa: CASSFQQNTEAFF
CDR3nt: TGTGCCAGCAGCTTTCAACAGAACACTGAAGCTTTCTTT

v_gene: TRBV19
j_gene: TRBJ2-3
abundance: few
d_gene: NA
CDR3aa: CASSISPASTDTQYF
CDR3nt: TGTGCCAGTAGTATAAGTCCGGCTAGCACAGATACGCAGTATTTT

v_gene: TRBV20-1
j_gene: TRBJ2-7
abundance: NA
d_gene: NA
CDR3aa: CSAGGPYEQYF
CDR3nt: TGCAGTGCTGGAGGTCCCTACGAGCAGTACTTC

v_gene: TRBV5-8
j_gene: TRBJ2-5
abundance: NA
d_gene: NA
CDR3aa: CASSLMETQYF
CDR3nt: TGTGCCAGCAGCTTAATGGAGACCCAGTACTTC

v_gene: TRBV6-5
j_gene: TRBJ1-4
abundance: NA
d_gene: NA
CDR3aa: CASTRTHLLEKLFF
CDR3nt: TGTGCCAGCACTCGGACCCACCTGCTTGAAAAACTGTTTTTT

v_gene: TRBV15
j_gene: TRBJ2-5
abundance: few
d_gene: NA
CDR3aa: CATSRAQDQTQYF
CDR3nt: TGTGCCACCAGCAGAGCCCAGGATCAGACCCAGTACTTC

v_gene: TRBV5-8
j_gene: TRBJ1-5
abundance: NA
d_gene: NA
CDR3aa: CASSIDRNSNQPQHF
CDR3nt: TGTGCCAGCAGTATTGACAGGAATAGCAATCAGCCCCAGCATTTT

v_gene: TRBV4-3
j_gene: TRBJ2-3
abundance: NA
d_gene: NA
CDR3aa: CASSQGEGSTDTQYF
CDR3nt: TGCGCCAGCAGCCAAGGCGAGGGGAGCACAGATACGCAGTATTTT

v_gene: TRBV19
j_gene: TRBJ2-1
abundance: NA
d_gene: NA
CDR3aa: CASTIGRGPHNEQFF
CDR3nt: TGTGCCAGTACCATTGGGCGGGGGCCCCACAATGAGCAGTTCTTC

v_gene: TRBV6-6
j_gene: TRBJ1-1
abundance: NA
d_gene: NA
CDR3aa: CASRTQGGNTEAFF
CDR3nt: TGTGCCAGCAGGACACAGGGCGGGAACACTGAAGCTTTCTTT

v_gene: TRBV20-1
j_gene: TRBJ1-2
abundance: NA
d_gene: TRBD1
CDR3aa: CSAGQGNGYTF
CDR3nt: TGCAGTGCGGGACAGGGGAATGGCTACACCTTC

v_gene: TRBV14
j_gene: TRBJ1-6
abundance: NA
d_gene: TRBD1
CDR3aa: CASSQVTGGRSPLHF
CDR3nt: TGTGCCAGCAGCCAAGTAACAGGGGGAAGGTCACCCCTCCACTTT

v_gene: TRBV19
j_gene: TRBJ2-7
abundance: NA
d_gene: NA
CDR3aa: CASNGPISSYEQYF
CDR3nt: TGTGCCAGTAACGGACCCATAAGCTCCTACGAGCAGTACTTC

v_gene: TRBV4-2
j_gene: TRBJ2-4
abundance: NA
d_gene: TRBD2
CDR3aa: CASSQGLAGGRYIQYF
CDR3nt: TGTGCCAGCAGCCAAGGGCTAGCGGGAGGAAGGTACATTCAGTACTTC

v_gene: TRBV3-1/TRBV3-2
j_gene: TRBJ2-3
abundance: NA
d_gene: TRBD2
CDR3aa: CASSQELAGADTQYF
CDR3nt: TGTGCCAGCAGCCAAGAGCTAGCGGGAGCAGATACGCAGTATTTT

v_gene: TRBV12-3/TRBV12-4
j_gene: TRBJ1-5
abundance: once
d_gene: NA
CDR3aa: CASSFSGQPQHF
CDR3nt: TGTGCCAGCAGTTTTTCAGGTCAGCCCCAGCATTTT

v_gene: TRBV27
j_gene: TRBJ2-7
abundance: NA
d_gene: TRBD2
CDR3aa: CASSLSAGGEYEQYF
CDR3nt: TGTGCCAGCAGTCTGTCAGCGGGGGGGGAGTACGAGCAGTACTTC

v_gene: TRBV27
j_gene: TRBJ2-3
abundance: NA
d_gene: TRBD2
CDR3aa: CASSLLGTSRGGDTQYF
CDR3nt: TGTGCCAGCAGTTTATTGGGGACTAGCCGGGGGGGAGATACGCAGTATTTT

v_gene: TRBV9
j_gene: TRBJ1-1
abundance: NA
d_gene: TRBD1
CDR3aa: CASSPTTGGLGEAFF
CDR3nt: TGTGCCAGCAGCCCCACGACAGGGGGCTTAGGTGAAGCTTTCTTT

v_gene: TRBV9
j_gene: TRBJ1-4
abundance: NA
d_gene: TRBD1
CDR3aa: CASSFGGQGAEKLFF
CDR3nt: TGTGCCAGCAGCTTCGGCGGGCAGGGGGCCGAAAAACTGTTTTTT

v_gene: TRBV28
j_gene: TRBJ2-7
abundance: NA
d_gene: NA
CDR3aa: CASRREPYEQYF
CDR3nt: TGTGCCAGCCGTCGGGAGCCCTACGAGCAGTACTTC

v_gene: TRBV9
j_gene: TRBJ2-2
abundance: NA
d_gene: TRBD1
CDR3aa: CASSELAGQGGGELFF
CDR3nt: TGTGCCAGCAGCGAGCTTGCAGGACAGGGAGGAGGGGAGCTGTTTTTT

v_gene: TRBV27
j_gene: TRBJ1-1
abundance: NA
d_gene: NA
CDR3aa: CASSLPGTWTEAFF
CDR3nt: TGTGCCAGCAGCCTTCCCGGGACCTGGACTGAAGCTTTCTTT

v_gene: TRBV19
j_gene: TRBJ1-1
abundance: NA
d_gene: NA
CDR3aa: CASSIKGRNTEAFF
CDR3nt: TGTGCCAGTAGTATTAAAGGGAGGAACACTGAAGCTTTCTTT